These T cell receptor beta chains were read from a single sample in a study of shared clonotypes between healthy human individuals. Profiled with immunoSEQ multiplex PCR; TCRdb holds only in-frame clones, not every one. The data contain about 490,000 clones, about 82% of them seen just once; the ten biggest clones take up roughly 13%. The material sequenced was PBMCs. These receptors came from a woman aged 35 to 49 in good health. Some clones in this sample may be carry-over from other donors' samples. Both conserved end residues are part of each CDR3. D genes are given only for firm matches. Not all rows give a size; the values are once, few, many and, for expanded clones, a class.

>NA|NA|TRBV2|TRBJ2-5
TGTGCCAGCAGTGAAGATAATTGGGGAGGCAAGCCCGAGGCCCAGTACTTC
CASSEDNWGGKPEAQYF
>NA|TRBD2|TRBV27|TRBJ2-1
TGTGGTAGCGGGAGGATAAGTGGTGAGCAGTTCTTC
CGSGRISGEQFF
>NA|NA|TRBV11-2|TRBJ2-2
TGTGCCAGCAGCTGGTGGAGGGGTAACACCGGGGAGCTGTTTTTT
CASSWWRGNTGELFF
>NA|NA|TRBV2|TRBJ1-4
TGTGCCAGCAACCTCTGGGGTGTAGATGAAAAACTGTTTTTT
CASNLWGVDEKLFF
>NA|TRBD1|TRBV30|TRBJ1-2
TGTGCCTGGAACTCGGACAGGGGAAGCGGCTACACCTTC
CAWNSDRGSGYTF
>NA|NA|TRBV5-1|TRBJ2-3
TGCGCCAGCAGCTTGGAGGGGCGAAACACAGATACGCAGTATTTT
CASSLEGRNTDTQYF
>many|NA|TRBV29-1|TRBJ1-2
TGCAGCGTTGAAGATTCCGGGGTCGACGGCTACACCTTC
CSVEDSGVDGYTF
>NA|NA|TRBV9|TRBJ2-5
TGTGCCAGCAGCGCCGCCGGGACCCAAGGGGAGACCCAGTACTTC
CASSAAGTQGETQYF
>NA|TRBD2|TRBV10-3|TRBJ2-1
TGTGCCATCAGTCCGGGACTAGAGTCACGTAGTGAGCAGTTCTTC
CAISPGLESRSEQFF
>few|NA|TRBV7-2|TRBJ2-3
TGTGCCAGCAGCCCTACTACGAGCACAGATACGCAGTATTTT
CASSPTTSTDTQYF
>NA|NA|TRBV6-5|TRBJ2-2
TGTGCCAGCAGTCTCCGGGACGGGGAGCTGTTTTTT
CASSLRDGELFF
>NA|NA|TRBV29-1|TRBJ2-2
TGCAGCGTTCGGGGCCGGGGCACCGGGGAGCTGTTTTTT
CSVRGRGTGELFF
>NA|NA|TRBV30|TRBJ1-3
TGTGCCTGGTTGCCAGGAAACACCATATATTTT
CAWLPGNTIYF
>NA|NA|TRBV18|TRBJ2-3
TGTGCCAGCTCACCAGCTAGCGTGAGCACAGATACGCAGTATTTT
CASSPASVSTDTQYF
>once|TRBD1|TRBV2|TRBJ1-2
TGTGCCAGCAGCAGGGACAGGCGGTATGGCTACACCTTC
CASSRDRRYGYTF
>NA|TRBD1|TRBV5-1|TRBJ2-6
TGCGCCAGCAAACCGGGACAGCTGTCCTCTGGGGCCAACGTCCTGACTTTC
CASKPGQLSSGANVLTF
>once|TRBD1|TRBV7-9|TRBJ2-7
TGTGCCAGCAGCTTAGGTGCAGGGGGCTACGAGCAGTACTTC
CASSLGAGGYEQYF
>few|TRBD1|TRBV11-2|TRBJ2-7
TGTGCCAGCAGCTTAGGGACAGGGCTCTACGAGCAGTACTTC
CASSLGTGLYEQYF
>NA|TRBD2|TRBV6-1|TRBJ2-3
TGTGCCAGCAGTGTCGGGACTAATGCAGATACGCAGTATTTT
CASSVGTNADTQYF
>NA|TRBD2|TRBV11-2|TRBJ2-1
TGTGCCAGCAGCTTAGGAAGTAGCGGGAGATCGTACAATGAGCAGTTCTTC
CASSLGSSGRSYNEQFF
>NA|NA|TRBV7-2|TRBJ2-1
TGTGCCAGCAGCCCCCGAGCCTACAATGAGCAGTTCTTC
CASSPRAYNEQFF
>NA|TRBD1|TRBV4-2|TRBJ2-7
TGTGCCAGCAGCCGACGCCCCGGGACAGCGTCAAACGAGGGCACCTACGAGCAGTACTTC
CASSRRPGTASNEGTYEQYF
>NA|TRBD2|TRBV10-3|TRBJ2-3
TGTGCCATCAGTGAGTCTGAGGGAGGGAGGACAGATACGCAGTATTTT
CAISESEGGRTDTQYF
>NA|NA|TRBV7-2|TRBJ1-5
TGTGCCAGCAGCCGCGGGACACCTTATAGCAATCAGCCCCAGCATTTT
CASSRGTPYSNQPQHF
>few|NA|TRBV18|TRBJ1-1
TGTGCCAGCTCACCCTTATGGACAAGGGGGGAAGCTTTCTTT
CASSPLWTRGEAFF
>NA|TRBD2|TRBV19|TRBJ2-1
TGTGCCAGTAGAGGACTAGGTATCAATGAGCAGTTCTTC
CASRGLGINEQFF
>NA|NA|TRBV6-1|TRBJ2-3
TGTGCCAGCAGCGAAGGGTCCGGAGCAGATACGCAGTATTTT
CASSEGSGADTQYF
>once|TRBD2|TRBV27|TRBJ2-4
TGTGCCAGCAGTTTATGGGCTAGCGGGAGGGCCAAAAACATTCAGTACTTC
CASSLWASGRAKNIQYF
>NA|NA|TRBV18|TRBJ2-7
TGTGCCAGCTCCCCGAACACCTACGAGCAGTACTTC
CASSPNTYEQYF
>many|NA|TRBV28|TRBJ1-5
TGTGCCAGCAGTTTTATTAGGGGTCAGCCCCAGCATTTT
CASSFIRGQPQHF
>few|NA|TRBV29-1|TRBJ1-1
TGCAGCGCTCCGACAGGTGGAGACACTGAAGCTTTCTTT
CSAPTGGDTEAFF
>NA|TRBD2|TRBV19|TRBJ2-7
TGTGCCAGTAGGCAGGGAGGGACCTACGAGCAGTACTTC
CASRQGGTYEQYF
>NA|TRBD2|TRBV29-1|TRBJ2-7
TGCAGCGTTGGGACTAGCGGGGCGTACGAGCAGTACTTC
CSVGTSGAYEQYF
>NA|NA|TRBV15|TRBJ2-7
TGTGCCACCAGCAGAACCGGAACGTACGAGCAGTACTTC
CATSRTGTYEQYF
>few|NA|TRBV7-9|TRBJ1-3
TGTGCCAGCAGCTTAGGAGATGGAAACACCATATATTTT
CASSLGDGNTIYF
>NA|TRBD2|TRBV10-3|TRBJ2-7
TGTGCCATCAGTGACTCCTGGGGGACTAGCGGGAGGCCCTCCTACGAGCAGTACTTC
CAISDSWGTSGRPSYEQYF
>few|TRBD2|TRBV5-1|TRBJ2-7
TGCGCCAGCAGCCCGACTAGCGGCGCCTACGAGCAGTACTTC
CASSPTSGAYEQYF
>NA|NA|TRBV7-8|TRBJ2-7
TGTGCCAGCAGCTTAGTCGGGGGGCCGGATTACGAGCAGTACTTC
CASSLVGGPDYEQYF
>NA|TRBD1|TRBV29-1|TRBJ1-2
TGCAGCTCCACGACAGGGGCGAACTATGGCTACACCTTC
CSSTTGANYGYTF
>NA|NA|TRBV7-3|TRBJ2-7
TGTGCCAGCAGCTCCCTAGGGACGGGGGCCTCCTTCGAGCAGTACTTC
CASSSLGTGASFEQYF
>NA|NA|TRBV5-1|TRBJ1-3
TGCGCCAGCAGCTTGGACAGGACTATCGGAAACACCATATATTTT
CASSLDRTIGNTIYF
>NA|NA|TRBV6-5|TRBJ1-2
TGTGCCAGCAGTTACTGGGGGAACTATGGCTACACCTTC
CASSYWGNYGYTF
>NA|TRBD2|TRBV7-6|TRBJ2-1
TGTGCCAGCAGCTTAAGGTGGACTAGCGGGTTTAGCTCCTACAATGAGCAGTTCTTC
CASSLRWTSGFSSYNEQFF
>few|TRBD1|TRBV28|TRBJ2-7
TGTGCCAGCAGTTTCCACGACAGGGTGGTTCAGTACTTC
CASSFHDRVVQYF
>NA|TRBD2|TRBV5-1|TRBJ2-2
TGCGCCAGCGGACGGGGAGGGCAAGCGAGCACCGGGGAGCTGTTTTTT
CASGRGGQASTGELFF
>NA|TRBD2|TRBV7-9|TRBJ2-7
TGTGCCAGCAGCAACCCGGGACTAGCGGGAACCTACGAGCAGTACTTC
CASSNPGLAGTYEQYF
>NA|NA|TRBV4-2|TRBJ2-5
TGTGCCAGCAGCCAAGATCGCGGGACAGAGACCCAGTACTTC
CASSQDRGTETQYF
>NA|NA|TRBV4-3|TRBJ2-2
TGCGCCAGCAGCCAAGATATAAACACCGGGGAGCTGTTTTTT
CASSQDINTGELFF
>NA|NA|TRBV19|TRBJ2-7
TGTGCCAGTAGTCCCTTCCCCGACAGCTACGAGCAGTACTTC
CASSPFPDSYEQYF
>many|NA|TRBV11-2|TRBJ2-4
TGTGCCAGCAGCTACCGGCTAGCCAAAAACATTCAGTACTTC
CASSYRLAKNIQYF
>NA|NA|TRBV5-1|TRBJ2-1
TGCGCCAGCAGCTTGTCTCCTAGTCGGAATGAGCAGTTCTTC
CASSLSPSRNEQFF
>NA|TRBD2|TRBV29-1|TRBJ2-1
TGCAGCGTCGAATGGACTAGTCGCTCCTACAATGAGCAGTTCTTC
CSVEWTSRSYNEQFF
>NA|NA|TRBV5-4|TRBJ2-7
TGTGCCAGCAGCTTGGGTGCCGGAGCCTACGAGCAGTACTTC
CASSLGAGAYEQYF